One sample yielded the 8 T cell receptor beta chains listed below, sequenced in a study of T cell changes during pregnancy in multiple sclerosis. Profiling relied on immunoSEQ multiplex PCR, and the TCRdb table lists in-frame clones only, not all of them. The sample holds 50,000 to 65,000 clones; less than 95% are singletons and the top ten take roughly 6.5%. This specimen consisted of peripheral blood, obtained in the third trimester of pregnancy. The receptors shown here come from a female donor in good health, enrolled as a control in a pregnancy study.

V usage is TRBV7-2 and J usage is TRBJ2-5; 7 positions match TRBD1. The CDR3 has 16 residues. Germline lookup yields CDR1 SGHTA and CDR2 FQGNSA. J lost 4 bases, V lost 5 bases, and 13 bases had no gene match. The chain's CDR3 is CASSTYDRAPAETQYF. The CDR3 region has the DNA TGTGCCAGCAGCACCTACGACAGGGCGCCTGCAGAGACCCAGTACTTC. The full variable domain, its missing parts supplied by reference TRBV7-2 and TRBJ2-5, is GAGVSQSPSNKVTEKGKDVELRCDPISGHTALYWYRQSLGQGLEFLIYFQGNSAPDKSGLPSDRFSAERTGGSVSTLTIQRTQQEDSAVYLCASSTYDRAPAETQYFGPGTRLLVL.

The V call is TRBV21-1, the J call TRBJ2-1; TRBD1 is the table's D call and was not checked against the DNA. TRBV21-1 is an annotated pseudogene. This CDR3 comprises 15 residues. The CDR3: CASSPQGKKRNEQFF. CDR3 DNA: TGTGCCAGCAGCCCCCAGGGGAAGAAGCGTAATGAGCAGTTCTTC.

The rearrangement links TRBV2 to TRBJ2-5, with 8 bases that match TRBD1. V trimming: 5 bases; J trimming: 5 bases; junction bases outside the gene matches: 7. This CDR3 is built from 14 residues. Germline assignment: CDR1 SNHLY and CDR2 FYNNEI. The CDR3 nucleotides read TGTGCCAGCAGTTGGACAGGGCCCGAGGAGACCCAGTACTTC. This sequence encodes CASSWTGPEETQYF.

This clone was recorded only once. The rearrangement links TRBV15 to TRBJ2-7; D gene unclear. Germline CDR1 LNHNV, CDR2 YYDKDF (reference sequence). The germline V and J ends were trimmed by 0 bases and 9 bases, with 9 bases remaining between them. The CDR3 extends over 12 amino acids. For the CDR3, the DNA is TGTGCCACCAGCAGAGATGAGAACGGGCAGTACTTC. As protein: CATSRDENGQYF.

This clone has just one count. The J gene is TRBJ2-7, the V gene TRBV7-2; 8 bases are a match to TRBD1. Germline V gene sequence: CDR1 SGHTA, CDR2 FQGNSA. V lost 4 bases, J lost 0 bases, and 2 bases stayed unmatched. CDR3 length: 14 amino acids. Written as DNA, the CDR3 is TGTGCCAGCAGCTACGGACAGGGCTCCTACGAGCAGTACTTC. Protein: CASSYGQGSYEQYF.

V and J are TRBV11-2 and TRBJ2-1; D remains unclear. Trimming removed 5 bases at V and 5 bases at J, with 16 bases between. The CDR3 spans 15 residues. Germline-derived CDR1 and CDR2 are SGHAT and FQNNGV. The CDR3 DNA is TGTGCCAGCAGCGCAAGAGATAGAGAGCACAATGAGCAGTTCTTC. Protein sequence: CASSARDREHNEQFF. The full variable domain, rest sourced from reference TRBV11-2 and TRBJ2-1, is EAGVAQSPRYKIIEKRQSVAFWCNPISGHATLYWYQQILGQGPKLLIQFQNNGVVDDSQLPKDRFSAERLKGVDSTLKIQPAKLEDSAVYLCASSARDREHNEQFFGPGTRLTVL.

This chain links TRBV7-2 with TRBJ2-1, with D possibly being TRBD2 (5 bases). Trimming pared 3 bases from V and 0 bases from J, leaving 12 bases between. CDR3 length equals 16 residues. Germline lookup yields CDR1 SGHTA and CDR2 FQGNSA. The CDR3 here is CASSLTPGSSYNEQFF. The CDR3 region has the DNA TGTGCCAGCAGCTTGACGCCGGGGAGCTCCTACAATGAGCAGTTCTTC.

The rearrangement links TRBV5-6 to TRBJ1-6; the match to TRBD1 covers 9 bases. Germline CDR1 is SGHDT and CDR2 is YYEEEE. The CDR3 has 13 residues. The V segment lost 9 bases and the J segment 8 bases; nucleotides outside the gene matches: 6. CDR3 DNA sequence: TGTGCCACCACAGGGGGCCCTTATTCACCCCTCCACTTT. As protein: CATTGGPYSPLHF. The full variable domain, in which reference TRBV5-6 and TRBJ1-6 provide the parts outside the CDR3, is DAGVTQSPTHLIKTRGQQVTLRCSPKSGHDTVSWYQQALGQGPQFIFQYYEEEERQRGNFPDRFSGHQFPNYSSELNVNALLLGDSALYLCATTGGPYSPLHFGNGTRLTVT.